This TCR beta chain originates from a study of cytomegalovirus exposure and HLA in healthy donors. J gave up 6 bases and V 2 bases, and 6 bases lay outside the gene matches. The CDR3 is made up of 15 amino acids. CDR1 is ENHRY and CDR2 is SYGVKD in the germline V gene. This clone has more than one count but fewer than ten. Its antigen is as yet unknown. A multiplex PCR was run with 60 Vbeta primers and 13 Jbeta primers. Repertoires were generated with immunoSEQ multiplex PCR, while TCRdb's copy carries only in-frame clones and drops some. The data show some 170,000 clones, with 80% seen just once and roughly 5% held by the top ten. Study results and limitations: Earlier results showed most TCR beta V segments being productive about 90% or about 30% of the time. High specificity and sensitivity for cytomegalovirus status were reported for the classifier. Whilst most TCR sequences proved rare, a subset of public TCRs occurred across many donors.

The specimen was PBMCs. The V call is TRBV10-3, the J call TRBJ1-1; 10 positions agree with TRBD1. This clonotype originated in a man between 25 and 39 years old in good health and CMV-seronegative. In DNA form, the CDR3 reads TGTGCCATCAGTGAGGGAGGGACAGGGGCACCTGAAGCTTTCTTT. This encodes CAISEGGTGAPEAFF.